Following are 2 T cell receptor beta chains from one sample sequenced in a study of vaccination and CD4 T cells after COVID-19. The treatment was: approximately nine-day PBMC culture with coronavirus spike peptide pools or control peptides (ViraFEST assay). The antigens for these receptors are not known. The study sequenced cultured CD4+ T cell DNA using the Oncomine TCR Beta short-read assay. Each CDR3 protein gets one entry after TCRdb re-called the PCR reads with MiXCR. This table has roughly 22,000 distinct CDR3 sequences, 30% to 35% appearing once. The sample was cultured CD4+ T cells from blood. The receptors derive from a human donor with COVID-19.

This chain links TRBV2 with TRBJ2-7, with D possibly TRBD2 on 6 matching bases. The CDR3 loop spans 14 amino acids. Germline V gene lookup returns CDR1 SNHLY and CDR2 FYNNEI. V lost 4 bases and J 7 bases, leaving 17 bases between the germline ends. The CDR3 DNA follows: TGTGCCAGCAGTGCCGGGACTCGGATGTATGAGCAGTACTTC. Its protein is CASSAGTRMYEQYF.

V gene TRBV20-1 combines with J gene TRBJ2-6; D is undetermined. There are 17 residues in the CDR3. Germline CDR1 and CDR2: DFQATT and SNEGSKA (reference sequence). Trimming pared 6 bases from V and 1 base from J, leaving 19 bases between. The CDR3 is CSAPEAGVGSGANVLTF. The CDR3 bases are TGCAGTGCCCCAGAGGCCGGAGTAGGGTCTGGGGCCAACGTCCTGACTTTC.